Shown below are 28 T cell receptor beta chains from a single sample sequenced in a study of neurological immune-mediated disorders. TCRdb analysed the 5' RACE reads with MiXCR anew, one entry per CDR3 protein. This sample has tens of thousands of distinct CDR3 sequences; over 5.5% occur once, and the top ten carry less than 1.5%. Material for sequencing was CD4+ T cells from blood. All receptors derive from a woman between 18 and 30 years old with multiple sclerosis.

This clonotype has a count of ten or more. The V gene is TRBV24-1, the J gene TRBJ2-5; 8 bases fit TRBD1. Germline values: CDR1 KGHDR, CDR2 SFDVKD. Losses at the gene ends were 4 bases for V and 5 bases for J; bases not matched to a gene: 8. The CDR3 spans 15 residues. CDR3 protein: CATSDPTGAGETQYF. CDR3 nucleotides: TGTGCCACCAGTGACCCGACAGGGGCTGGGGAGACCCAGTACTTC.

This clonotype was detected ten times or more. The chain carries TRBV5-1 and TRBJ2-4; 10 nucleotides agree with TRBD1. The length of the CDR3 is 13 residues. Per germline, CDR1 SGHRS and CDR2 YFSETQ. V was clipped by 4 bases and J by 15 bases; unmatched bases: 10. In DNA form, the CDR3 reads TGCGCCAGCAGCGCCGGGACAGGGGCCTCGGCGTACTTC. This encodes CASSAGTGASAYF.

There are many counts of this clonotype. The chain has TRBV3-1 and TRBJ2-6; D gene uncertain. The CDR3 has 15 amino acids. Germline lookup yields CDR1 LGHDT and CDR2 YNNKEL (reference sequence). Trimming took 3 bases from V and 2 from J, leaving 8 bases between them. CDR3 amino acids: CASSQAAAGANVLTF. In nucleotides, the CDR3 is TGTGCCAGCAGCCAGGCCGCGGCTGGGGCCAACGTCCTGACTTTC. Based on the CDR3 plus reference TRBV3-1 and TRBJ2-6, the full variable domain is DTAVSQTPKYLVTQMGNDKSIKCEQNLGHDTMYWYKQDSKKFLKIMFSYNNKELIINETVPNRFSPKSPDKAHLNLHINSLELGDSAVYFCASSQAAAGANVLTFGAGSRLTVL.

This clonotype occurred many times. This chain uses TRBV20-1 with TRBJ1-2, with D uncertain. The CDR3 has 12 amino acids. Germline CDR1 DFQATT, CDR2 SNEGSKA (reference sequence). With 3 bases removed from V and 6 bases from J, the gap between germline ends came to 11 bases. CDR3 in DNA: TGCAGTGCTAGTACTGGGAGAGATGGCTACACCTTC. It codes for CSASTGRDGYTF.

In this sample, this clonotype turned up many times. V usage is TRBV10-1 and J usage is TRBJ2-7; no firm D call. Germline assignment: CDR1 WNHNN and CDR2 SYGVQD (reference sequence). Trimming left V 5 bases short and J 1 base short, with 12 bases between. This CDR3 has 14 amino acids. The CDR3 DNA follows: TGCGCCAGCAGTCCCCGGACGGAGTCCTACGAGCAGTACTTC. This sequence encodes CASSPRTESYEQYF.

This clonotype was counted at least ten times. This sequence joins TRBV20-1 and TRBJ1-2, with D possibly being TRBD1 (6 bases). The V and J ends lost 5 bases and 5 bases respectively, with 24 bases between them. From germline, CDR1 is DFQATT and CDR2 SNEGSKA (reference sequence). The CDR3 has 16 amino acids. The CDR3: CSADPTGLGRTYGYTF. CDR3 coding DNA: TGCAGTGCTGACCCTACAGGGTTGGGGCGAACTTATGGCTACACCTTC.

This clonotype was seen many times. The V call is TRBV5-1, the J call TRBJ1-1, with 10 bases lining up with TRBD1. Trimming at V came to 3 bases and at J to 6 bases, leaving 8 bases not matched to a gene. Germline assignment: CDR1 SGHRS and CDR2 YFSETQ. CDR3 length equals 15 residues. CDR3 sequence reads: CASSWKTGGSSEAFF. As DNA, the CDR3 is TGCGCCAGCAGCTGGAAGACAGGGGGCTCATCTGAAGCTTTCTTT.

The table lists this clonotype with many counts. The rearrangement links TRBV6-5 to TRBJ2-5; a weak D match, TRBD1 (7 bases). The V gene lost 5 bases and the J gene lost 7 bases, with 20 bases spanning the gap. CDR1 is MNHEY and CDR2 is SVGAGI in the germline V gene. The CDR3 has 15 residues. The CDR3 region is CASSRSGGPQGTQYF. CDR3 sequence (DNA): TGTGCCAGCAGTCGTTCAGGGGGGCCCCAGGGGACCCAGTACTTC.

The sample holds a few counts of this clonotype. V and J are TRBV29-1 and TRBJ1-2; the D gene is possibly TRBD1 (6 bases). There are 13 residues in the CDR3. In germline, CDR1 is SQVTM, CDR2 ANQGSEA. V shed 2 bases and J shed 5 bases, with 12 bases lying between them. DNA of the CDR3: TGCAGCGTTGAAAGCAGGGGAGTATATGGCTACACCTTC. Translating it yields CSVESRGVYGYTF.

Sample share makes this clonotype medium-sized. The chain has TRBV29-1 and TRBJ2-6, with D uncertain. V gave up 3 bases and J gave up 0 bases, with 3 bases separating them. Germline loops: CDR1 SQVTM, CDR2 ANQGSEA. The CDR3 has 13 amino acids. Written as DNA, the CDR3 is TGCAGCGTTGAGCCCTCTGGGGCCAACGTCCTGACTTTC. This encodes CSVEPSGANVLTF.

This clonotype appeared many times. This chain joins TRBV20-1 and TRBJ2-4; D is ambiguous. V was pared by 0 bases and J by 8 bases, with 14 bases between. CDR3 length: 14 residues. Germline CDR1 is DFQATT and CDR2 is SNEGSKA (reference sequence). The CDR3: CSARDGQRADIQYF. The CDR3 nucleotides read TGCAGTGCTAGAGATGGCCAAAGGGCGGACATTCAGTACTTC.

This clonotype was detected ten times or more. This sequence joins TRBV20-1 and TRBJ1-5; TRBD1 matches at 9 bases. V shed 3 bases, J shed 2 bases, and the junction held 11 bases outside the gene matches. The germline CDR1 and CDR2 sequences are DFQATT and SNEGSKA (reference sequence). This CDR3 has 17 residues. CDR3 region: CSASRQGGPSGNQPQHF. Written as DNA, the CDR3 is TGCAGTGCTAGCCGACAGGGGGGTCCCTCGGGCAATCAGCCCCAGCATTTT.

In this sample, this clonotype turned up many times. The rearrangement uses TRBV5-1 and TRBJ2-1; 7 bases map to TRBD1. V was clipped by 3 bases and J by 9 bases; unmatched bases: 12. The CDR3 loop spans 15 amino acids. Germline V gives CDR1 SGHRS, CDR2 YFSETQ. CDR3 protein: CASSWTGPPGGEQFF. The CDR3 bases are TGCGCCAGCAGCTGGACCGGTCCTCCAGGGGGTGAGCAGTTCTTC.

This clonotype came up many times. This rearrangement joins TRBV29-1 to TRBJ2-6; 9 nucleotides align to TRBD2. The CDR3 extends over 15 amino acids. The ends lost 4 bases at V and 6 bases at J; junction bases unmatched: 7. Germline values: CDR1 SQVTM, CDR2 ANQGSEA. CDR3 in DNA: TGCAGCGTTGGGGGTAGCGGGAGAGTGGCCAACGTCCTGACTTTC. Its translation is CSVGGSGRVANVLTF.

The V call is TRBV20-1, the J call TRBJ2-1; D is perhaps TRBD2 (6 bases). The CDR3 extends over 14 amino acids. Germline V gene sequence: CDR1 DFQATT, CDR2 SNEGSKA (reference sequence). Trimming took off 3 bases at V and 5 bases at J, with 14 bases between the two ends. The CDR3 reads CSAREGDVHNEQFF. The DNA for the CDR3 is TGCAGTGCTAGGGAGGGAGACGTCCACAATGAGCAGTTCTTC.

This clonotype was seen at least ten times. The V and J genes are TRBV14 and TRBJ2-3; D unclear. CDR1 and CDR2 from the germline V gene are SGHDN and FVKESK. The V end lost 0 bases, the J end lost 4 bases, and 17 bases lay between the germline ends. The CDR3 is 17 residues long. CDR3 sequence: CASSQEDLGRVADTQYF. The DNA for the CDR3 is TGTGCCAGCAGCCAAGAGGACCTTGGAAGAGTCGCAGATACGCAGTATTTT.

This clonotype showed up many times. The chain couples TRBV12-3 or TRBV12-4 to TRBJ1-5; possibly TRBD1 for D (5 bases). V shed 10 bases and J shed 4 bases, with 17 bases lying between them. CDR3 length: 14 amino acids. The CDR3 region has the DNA TGTGCCACCTCTTTAGGGGCCCGTAATCAGCCCCAGCATTTT. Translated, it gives CATSLGARNQPQHF.

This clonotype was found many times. The CDR3 protein is CSATGGSGGANVLTF. CDR3 coding DNA: TGCAGTGCGACCGGGGGATCAGGAGGGGCCAACGTCCTGACTTTC. J is TRBJ2-6 and V is TRBV20-1; a possible D gene is TRBD2 (6 bases). This CDR3 has 15 amino acids. Germline loops: CDR1 DFQATT, CDR2 SNEGSKA (reference sequence). V was shortened by 6 bases and J by 4 bases, with 16 bases between the two germline ends.

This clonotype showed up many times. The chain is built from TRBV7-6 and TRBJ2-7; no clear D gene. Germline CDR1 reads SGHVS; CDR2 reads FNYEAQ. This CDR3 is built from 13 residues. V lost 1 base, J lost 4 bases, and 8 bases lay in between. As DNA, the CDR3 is TGTGCCAGCAGCTTAGATAGAGTGTACGAGCAGTACTTC. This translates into CASSLDRVYEQYF.

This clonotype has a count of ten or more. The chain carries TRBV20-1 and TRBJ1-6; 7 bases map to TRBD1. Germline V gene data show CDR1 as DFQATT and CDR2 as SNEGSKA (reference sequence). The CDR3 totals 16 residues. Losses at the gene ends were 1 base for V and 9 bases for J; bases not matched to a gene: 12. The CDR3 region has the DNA TGCAGTGCTAGAGTCTTTGACAGGGATTCTTCTTCACCCCTCCACTTT. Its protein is CSARVFDRDSSSPLHF.

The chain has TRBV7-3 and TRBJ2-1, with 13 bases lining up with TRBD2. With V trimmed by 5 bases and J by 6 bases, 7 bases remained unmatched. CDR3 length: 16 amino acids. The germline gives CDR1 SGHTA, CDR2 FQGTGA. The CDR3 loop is CASSARLAGGTNEQFF. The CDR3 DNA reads TGTGCCAGCAGCGCCAGACTAGCGGGGGGTACCAATGAGCAGTTCTTC.

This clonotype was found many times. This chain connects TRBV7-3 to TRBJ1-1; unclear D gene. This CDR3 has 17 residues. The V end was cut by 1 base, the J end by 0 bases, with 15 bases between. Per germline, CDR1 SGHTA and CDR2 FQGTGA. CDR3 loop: CASSLNPPGIMNTEAFF. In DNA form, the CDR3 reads TGTGCCAGCAGCTTAAATCCCCCGGGAATTATGAACACTGAAGCTTTCTTT.

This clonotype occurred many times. The CDR3 nucleotides are TGTGCCAGCAGCGGACAGGGAAACTATGGCTACACCTTC. Translated, it gives CASSGQGNYGYTF. The chain joins TRBV27 to TRBJ1-2; TRBD1 aligns across 8 bases. J gave up 2 bases and V 6 bases, and 2 bases lay outside the gene matches. From germline, CDR1 is MNHEY and CDR2 SMNVEV (reference sequence). The CDR3 totals 13 residues.

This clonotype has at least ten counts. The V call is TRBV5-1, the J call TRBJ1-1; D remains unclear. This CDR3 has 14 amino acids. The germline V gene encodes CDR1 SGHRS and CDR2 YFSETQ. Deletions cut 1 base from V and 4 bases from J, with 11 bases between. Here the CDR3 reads CASSLLWEGTEAFF. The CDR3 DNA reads TGCGCCAGCAGCTTGTTATGGGAAGGCACTGAAGCTTTCTTT.

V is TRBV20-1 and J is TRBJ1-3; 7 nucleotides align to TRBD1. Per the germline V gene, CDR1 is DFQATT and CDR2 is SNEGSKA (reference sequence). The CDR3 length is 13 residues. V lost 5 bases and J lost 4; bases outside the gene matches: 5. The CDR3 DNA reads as TGCAGTGCTGGCCGGGACAGAGGAAACACCATATATTTT. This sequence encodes CSAGRDRGNTIYF.

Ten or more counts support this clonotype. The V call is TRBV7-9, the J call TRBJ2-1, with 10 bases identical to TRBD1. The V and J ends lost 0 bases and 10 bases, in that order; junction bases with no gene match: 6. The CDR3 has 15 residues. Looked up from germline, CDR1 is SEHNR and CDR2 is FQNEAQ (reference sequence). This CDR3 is CASSLAGQGTWEQFF. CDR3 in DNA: TGTGCCAGCAGCTTAGCGGGACAGGGGACCTGGGAGCAGTTCTTC.

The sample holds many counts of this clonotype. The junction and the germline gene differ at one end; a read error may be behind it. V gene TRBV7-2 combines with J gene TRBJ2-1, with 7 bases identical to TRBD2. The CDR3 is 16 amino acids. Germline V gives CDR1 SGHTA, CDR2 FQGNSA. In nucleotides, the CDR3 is TGTGCCAGCAGCTCATCATCCGGGACTATAGCCAATAAGCAGTTCTTC. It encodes CASSSSSGTIANKQFF.

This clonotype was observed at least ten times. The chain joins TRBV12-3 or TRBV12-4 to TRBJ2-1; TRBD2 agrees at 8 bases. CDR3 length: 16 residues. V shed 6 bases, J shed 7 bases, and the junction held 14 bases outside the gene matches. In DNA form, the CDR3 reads TGTGCCAGCAGCTCCTTCGGCGGGGGGATCGATAATGAGCAGTTCTTC. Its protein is CASSSFGGGIDNEQFF.